This record covers a single TCR beta chain. This record belongs to a study of blood T cell repertoires in COVID-19. In the study overall: Researchers got acute and convalescent COVID-19 samples from the United States, Italy and Spain.

Trimming at V came to 1 base and at J to 13 bases, leaving 9 bases not matched to a gene. This CDR3 has 13 residues. Germline V lookup: CDR1 MDHEN, CDR2 SYDVKM. Authors' data handling: Amplification of reference gene primers provided the estimated nucleated cell counts. TCRdb keeps only in-frame clones here, not all; method: immunoSEQ multiplex PCR. V and J calls and clone size come straight from that table; D and trimming were deduced from the DNA. In the table there are 150,000 or so clones, approximately 85% of which are singletons. This TCR came from a man between 60 and 75 years old with COVID-19, enrolled during active disease. Sequenced input: peripheral blood. The chain has TRBV28 and TRBJ1-2, with 7 bases lining up with TRBD1. CDR3 sequence reads: CASSLSLGQLSTF. The DNA of the CDR3 is TGTGCCAGCAGTTTATCCCTGGGACAGCTGTCCACCTTC.